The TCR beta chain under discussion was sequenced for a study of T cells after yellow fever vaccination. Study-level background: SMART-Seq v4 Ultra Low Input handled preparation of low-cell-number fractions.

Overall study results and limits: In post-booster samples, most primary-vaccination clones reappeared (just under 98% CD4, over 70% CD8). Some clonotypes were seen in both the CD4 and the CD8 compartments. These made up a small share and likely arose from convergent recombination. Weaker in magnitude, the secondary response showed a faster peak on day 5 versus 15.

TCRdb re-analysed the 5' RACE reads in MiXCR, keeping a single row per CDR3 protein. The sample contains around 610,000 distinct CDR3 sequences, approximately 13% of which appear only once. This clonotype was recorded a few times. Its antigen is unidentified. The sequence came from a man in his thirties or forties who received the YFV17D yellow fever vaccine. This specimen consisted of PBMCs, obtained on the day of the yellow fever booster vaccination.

CDR3 bases: TGTGCCAGCAGTTGGACAGGGACTCCGGAGACCCAGTACTTC. It specifies CASSWTGTPETQYF. The rearrangement links TRBV12-3 or TRBV12-4 to TRBJ2-5; 8 positions agree with TRBD1. The CDR3 contains 14 residues. The J segment lost 5 bases and the V segment lost 4 bases, leaving 6 bases of the junction unmatched.